This TCR beta chain was sequenced for a study of OX40 agonist ivuxolimab in advanced cancers. Generated by immunoSEQ multiplex PCR, the TCRdb table keeps only in-frame clones and is missing some. The data hold about 100,000 clones, with approximately 91% observed a single time. Germline loops: CDR1 SGHTA, CDR2 FQGTGA. Trimming took off 5 bases at V and 0 bases at J, with 8 bases between the two ends. The CDR3 extends over 15 amino acids. The chain is built from TRBV7-3 and TRBJ2-6; D unresolved. Specimen: CD4+ or CD8+ T cells sorted from blood, collected in a trial of the OX40 agonist ivuxolimab. This clonotype was sampled from an adult with an advanced solid tumor such as melanoma, head and neck, liver or kidney cancer. CDR3 sequence: CASSDQVSGANVLTF. In DNA form, the CDR3 reads TGTGCCAGCAGCGATCAAGTCTCTGGGGCCAACGTCCTGACTTTC.